This T cell receptor beta chain was sequenced during a study of early T cells in non-severe SARS-CoV-2 infection. Study summary: Sequencing used unsorted whole-blood bulk RNA, so chains lack pairing.

Molecules of cDNA were individually given unique molecular identifiers that were attached to them. One entry per CDR3 protein results from TCRdb running MiXCR on the 5' RACE reads. The top ten hold approximately 1.1% of the sample, which has about 61,000 distinct CDR3 sequences, about 11% seen once. Study-wide points: CD4 and private specificities were missed by VDJdb matching, which favored anti-spike CD8 responses.

The V and J ends lost 4 bases and 5 bases, in that order; junction bases with no gene match: 5. CDR3 size: 14 residues. Germline CDR1 MDHEN, CDR2 SYDVKM. In regard to this clonotype: Its antigen is unidentified.

This TCR derives from an adult who was a healthcare worker with PCR-confirmed SARS-CoV-2 infection or an uninfected control (not recorded which). The donor label of this sample is uncertain. The sequences come from whole blood, collected at baseline. The chain employs TRBV28 and TRBJ1-2; 9 bases fit TRBD1. CDR3 coding DNA: TGTGCCAGCAGTTCGGGACAGGGAGTATATGGCTACACCTTC. As protein: CASSSGQGVYGYTF.